The 9 T cell receptor beta chains given below trace back to one sample, sequenced in a study of graft-versus-host responses after intestinal transplantation. Profiled with immunoSEQ multiplex PCR; TCRdb holds only in-frame clones, not every one. Of 15,000 to 20,000 clones in the sample, about four fifths are singletons; the top ten hold 1.5% to 2%. The sample here was PBMCs, taken 14 days after transplant. The source of these receptors is a human patient who received an intestinal transplant, so some T cells may come from the graft donor.

The chain employs TRBV19 and TRBJ2-3; D is perhaps TRBD2 (5 bases). Deletions cut 3 bases from V and 4 bases from J, with 11 bases between. Germline values: CDR1 LNHDA, CDR2 SQIVND (reference sequence). This CDR3 is 14 amino acids long. As DNA, the CDR3 is TGTGCCAGTAGTATCGGAGGAAGCCCAGATACGCAGTATTTT. As protein: CASSIGGSPDTQYF.

The sample holds a few counts of this clone. The chain is built from TRBV30 and TRBJ2-7; D remains ambiguous. V was pared by 1 base and J by 0 bases, with 7 bases between. Looked up from germline, CDR1 is GTSNPN and CDR2 is SVGIG (reference sequence). This CDR3 comprises 13 residues. CDR3 protein: CAWSGLPSYEQYF. The CDR3 DNA is TGTGCCTGGAGTGGACTGCCCTCCTACGAGCAGTACTTC. Variable domain in full (rest from reference TRBV30 and TRBJ2-7): SQTIHQWPATLVQPVGSPLSLECTVEGTSNPNLYWYRQAAGRGLQLLFYSVGIGQISSEVPQNLSASRPQDRQFILSSKKLLLSDSGFYLCAWSGLPSYEQYFGPGTRLTVT.

The chain uses TRBV6-6 and TRBJ1-2, with 7 bases that match TRBD1. The germline gives CDR1 MNHNY, CDR2 SVGAGI (reference sequence). The CDR3 consists of 14 residues. The ends lost 8 bases at V and 2 bases at J; junction bases unmatched: 8. CDR3 loop: CASFQDRNNYGYTF. CDR3 sequence (DNA): TGTGCCAGCTTCCAGGACAGGAACAACTATGGCTACACCTTC.

Note on this clone: Compared with germline, one end of the junction differs, possibly owing to a read error. The same CDR3 arises from other DNA sequences in this sample as well. The genes are TRBV11-2 and TRBJ2-5; TRBD2 matches at 8 bases. The CDR3 totals 15 residues. From germline, CDR1 is SGHAT and CDR2 FQNNGV. In DNA, the CDR3 is TGTGCCAGCAGCCTAGAACTAGCGGTCCAAGAGACCCAGTACTTC. This codes for CASSLELAVQETQYF.

This clone was counted between two and nine times. The rearrangement uses TRBV19 and TRBJ1-1, with TRBD1 matching 7 bases. From germline, CDR1 is LNHDA and CDR2 SQIVND (reference sequence). Unmatched junction bases numbered 5, after V lost 6 bases and J lost 7 bases. The CDR3 covers 12 residues. The CDR3 DNA follows: TGTGCCAGTAGAAACAGGGGCGGTGAAGCTTTCTTT. It translates to CASRNRGGEAFF.

The rearrangement links TRBV4-2 to TRBJ1-5; tentative D call: TRBD1 (6 bases). Trimming left V 0 bases short and J 6 bases short, with 9 bases between. Germline CDR1 LGHNA, CDR2 YNFKEQ. This CDR3 has 14 amino acids. Here the CDR3 reads CASSQDEGVQPQHF. The CDR3 DNA is TGTGCCAGCAGCCAAGATGAGGGGGTTCAGCCCCAGCATTTT.

The sample holds one count of this clone. Other nucleotide sequences from this sample produce the same CDR3. The chain is built from TRBV29-1 and TRBJ2-1; D is perhaps TRBD1 or TRBD2 (5 bases each). This CDR3 spans 14 amino acids. Trimming removed 1 base from V and 0 bases from J, with 7 bases in between. Per the germline V gene, CDR1 is SQVTM and CDR2 is ANQGSEA. The DNA of the CDR3 is TGCAGCGTTGAAGGGGGGAGCTCCTACAATGAGCAGTTCTTC. Its protein product is CSVEGGSSYNEQFF.

Only a few counts were recorded for this clone. V and J are TRBV6-5 and TRBJ2-7, with D perhaps assigned TRBD1 or TRBD2 (5 bases each). The CDR3 spans 14 residues. V was trimmed by 6 bases and J by 0 bases, leaving 12 bases between them. Germline V gene sequence: CDR1 MNHEY, CDR2 SVGAGI. CDR3 amino acids: CASRVGPSSYEQYF. DNA of the CDR3: TGTGCCAGCAGAGTGGGACCGAGCTCCTACGAGCAGTACTTC.

The chain recombines TRBV5-5 with TRBJ1-1; D unclear. The V end lost 2 bases, the J end lost 8 bases, and 10 bases lay between the germline ends. The CDR3 is 12 amino acids. The germline CDR1 and CDR2 sequences are SGHKS and YYEKEE (reference sequence). This CDR3 reads CASSFASSEAFF. The CDR3 region has the DNA TGTGCCAGCAGCTTCGCTTCATCCGAAGCTTTCTTT.